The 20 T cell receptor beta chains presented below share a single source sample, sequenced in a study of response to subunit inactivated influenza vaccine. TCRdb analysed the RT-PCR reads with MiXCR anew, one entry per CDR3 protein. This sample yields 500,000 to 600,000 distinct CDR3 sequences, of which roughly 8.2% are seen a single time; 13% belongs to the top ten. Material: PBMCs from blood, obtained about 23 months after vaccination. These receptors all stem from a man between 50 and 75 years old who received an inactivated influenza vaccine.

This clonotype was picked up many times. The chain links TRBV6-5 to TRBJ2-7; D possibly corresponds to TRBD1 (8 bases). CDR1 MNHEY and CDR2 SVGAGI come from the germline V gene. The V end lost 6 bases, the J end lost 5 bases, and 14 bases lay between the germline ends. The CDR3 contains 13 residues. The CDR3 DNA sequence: TGTGCCAGCAGATTACAGGGGGGGCACGAGCAGTACTTC. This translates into CASRLQGGHEQYF.

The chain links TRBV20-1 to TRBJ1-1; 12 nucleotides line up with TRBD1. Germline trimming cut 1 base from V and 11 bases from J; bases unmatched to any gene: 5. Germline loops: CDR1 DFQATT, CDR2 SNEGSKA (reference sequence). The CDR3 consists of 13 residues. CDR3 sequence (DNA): TGCAGTGCTAGAGTAAGGGACAGGGGGCTTGCTTTCTTT. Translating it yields CSARVRDRGLAFF.

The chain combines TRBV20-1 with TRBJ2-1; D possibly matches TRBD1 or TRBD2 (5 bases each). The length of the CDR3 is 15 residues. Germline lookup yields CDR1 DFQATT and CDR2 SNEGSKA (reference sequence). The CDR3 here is CSPAAGAYSYNEQFF. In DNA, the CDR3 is TGCAGCCCTGCGGCCGGGGCCTACTCCTACAATGAGCAGTTCTTC.

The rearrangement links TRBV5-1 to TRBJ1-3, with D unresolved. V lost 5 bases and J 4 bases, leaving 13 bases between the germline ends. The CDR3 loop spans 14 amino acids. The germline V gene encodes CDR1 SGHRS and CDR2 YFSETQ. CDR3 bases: TGCGCCAGCAGTCCGGGGTCGTTCGGAAACACCATATATTTT. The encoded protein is CASSPGSFGNTIYF.

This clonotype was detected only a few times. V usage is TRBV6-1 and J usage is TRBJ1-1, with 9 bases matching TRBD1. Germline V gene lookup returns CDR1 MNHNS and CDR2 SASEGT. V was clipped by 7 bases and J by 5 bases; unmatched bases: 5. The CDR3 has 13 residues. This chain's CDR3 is CASKMGQGTEAFF. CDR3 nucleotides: TGTGCCAGCAAGATGGGACAGGGAACTGAAGCTTTCTTT.

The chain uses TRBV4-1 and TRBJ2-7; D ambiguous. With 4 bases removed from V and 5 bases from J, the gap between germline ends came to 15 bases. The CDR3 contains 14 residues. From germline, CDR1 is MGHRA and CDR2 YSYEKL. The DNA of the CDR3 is TGCGCCAGCAGCCTTGGTTTTTCTGGGGACGAGCAGTACTTC. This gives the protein CASSLGFSGDEQYF.

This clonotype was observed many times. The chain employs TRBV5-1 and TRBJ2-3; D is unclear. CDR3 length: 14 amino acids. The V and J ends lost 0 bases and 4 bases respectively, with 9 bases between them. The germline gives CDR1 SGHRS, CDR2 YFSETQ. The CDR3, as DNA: TGCGCCAGCAGCTTGGGGTACTCCCCAGATACGCAGTATTTT. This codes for CASSLGYSPDTQYF.

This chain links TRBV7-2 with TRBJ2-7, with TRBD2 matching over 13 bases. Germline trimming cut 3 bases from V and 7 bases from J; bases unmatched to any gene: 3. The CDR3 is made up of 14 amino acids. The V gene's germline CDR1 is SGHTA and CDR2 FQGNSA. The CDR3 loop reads CASSFAGLAGEQYF. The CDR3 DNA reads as TGTGCCAGCAGCTTTGCGGGACTAGCGGGGGAGCAGTACTTC.

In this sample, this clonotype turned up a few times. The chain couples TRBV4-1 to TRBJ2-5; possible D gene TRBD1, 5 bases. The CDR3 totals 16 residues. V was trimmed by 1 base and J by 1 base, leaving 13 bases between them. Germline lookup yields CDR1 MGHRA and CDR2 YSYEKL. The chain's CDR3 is CASSQGGTGIQETQYF. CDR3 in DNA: TGCGCCAGCAGCCAAGGAGGTACAGGTATCCAAGAGACCCAGTACTTC.

The CDR3 DNA reads as TGTGCCAGTAGTATAGGGTCACAGGGAGTCAATCAGCCCCAGCATTTT. Its protein is CASSIGSQGVNQPQHF. The V call is TRBV19, the J call TRBJ1-5, with TRBD1 as a possible D gene (6 bases). This CDR3 has 16 amino acids. Germline CDR1 and CDR2: LNHDA and SQIVND (reference sequence). The ends were cut back, 1 base at V and 3 bases at J, with 13 bases in the middle.

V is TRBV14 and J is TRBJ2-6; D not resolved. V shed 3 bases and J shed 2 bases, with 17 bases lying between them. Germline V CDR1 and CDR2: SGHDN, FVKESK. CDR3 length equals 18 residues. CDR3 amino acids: CASSQLGSQHAGANVLTF. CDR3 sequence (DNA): TGTGCCAGCAGCCAGTTGGGATCACAGCACGCTGGGGCCAACGTCCTGACTTTC.

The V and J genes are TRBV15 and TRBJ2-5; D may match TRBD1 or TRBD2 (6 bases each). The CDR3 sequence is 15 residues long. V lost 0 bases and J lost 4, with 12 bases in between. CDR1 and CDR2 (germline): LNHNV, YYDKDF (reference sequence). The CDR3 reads CATSRERGAGETQYF. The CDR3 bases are TGTGCCACCAGCAGAGAGAGGGGGGCAGGAGAGACCCAGTACTTC.

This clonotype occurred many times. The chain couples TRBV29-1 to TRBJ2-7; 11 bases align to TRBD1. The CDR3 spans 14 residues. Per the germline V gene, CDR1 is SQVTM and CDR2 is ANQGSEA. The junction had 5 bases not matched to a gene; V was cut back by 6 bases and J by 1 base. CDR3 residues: CSVQDRGLSYEQYF. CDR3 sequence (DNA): TGCAGCGTCCAGGACAGGGGGCTATCCTACGAGCAGTACTTC.

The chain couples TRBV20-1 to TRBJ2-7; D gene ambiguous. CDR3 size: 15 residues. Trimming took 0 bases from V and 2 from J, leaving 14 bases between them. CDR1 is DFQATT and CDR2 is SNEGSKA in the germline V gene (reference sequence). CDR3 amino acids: CSARDSSGFTYEQYF. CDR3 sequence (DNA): TGCAGTGCTAGAGACAGCTCCGGGTTTACCTACGAGCAGTACTTC.

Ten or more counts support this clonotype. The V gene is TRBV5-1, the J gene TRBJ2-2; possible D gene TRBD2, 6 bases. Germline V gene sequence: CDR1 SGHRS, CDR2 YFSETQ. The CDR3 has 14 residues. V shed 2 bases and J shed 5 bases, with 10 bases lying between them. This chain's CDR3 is CASSFGSGTGELFF. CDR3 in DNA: TGCGCCAGCAGCTTCGGTAGCGGAACCGGGGAGCTGTTTTTT. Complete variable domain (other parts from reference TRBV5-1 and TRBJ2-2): KAGVTQTPRYLIKTRGQQVTLSCSPISGHRSVSWYQQTPGQGLQFLFEYFSETQRNKGNFPGRFSGRQFSNSRSEMNVSTLELGDSALYLCASSFGSGTGELFFGEGSRLTVL.

The CDR3 reads CASSLYPTATNEKLFF. The CDR3 region has the DNA TGTGCCAGCAGTTTATATCCCACCGCAACTAATGAAAAACTGTTTTTT. The V and J genes are TRBV27 and TRBJ1-4; no clear D gene. The V and J ends lost 1 base and 0 bases respectively, with 9 bases between them. The CDR3 contains 16 residues. Germline V lookup: CDR1 MNHEY, CDR2 SMNVEV (reference sequence).

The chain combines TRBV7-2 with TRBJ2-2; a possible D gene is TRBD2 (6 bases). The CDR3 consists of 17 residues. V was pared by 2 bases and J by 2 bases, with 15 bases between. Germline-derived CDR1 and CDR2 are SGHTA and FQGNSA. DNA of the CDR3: TGTGCCAGCAGCTTATTGGGACTCCGGAGTAACACCGGGGAGCTGTTTTTT. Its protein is CASSLLGLRSNTGELFF.

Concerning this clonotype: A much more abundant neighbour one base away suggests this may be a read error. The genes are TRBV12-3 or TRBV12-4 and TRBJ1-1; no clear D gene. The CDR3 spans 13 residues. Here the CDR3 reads CAGSKQMNTEAFF. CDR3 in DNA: TGTGCCGGCAGCAAACAAATGAACACTGAAGCTTTCTTT.

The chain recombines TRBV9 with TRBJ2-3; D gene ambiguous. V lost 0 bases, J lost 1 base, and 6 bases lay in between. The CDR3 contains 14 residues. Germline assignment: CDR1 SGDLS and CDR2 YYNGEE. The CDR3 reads CASSVDLGTDTQYF. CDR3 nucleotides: TGTGCCAGCAGCGTAGATCTAGGCACAGATACGCAGTATTTT.

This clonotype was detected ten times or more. This chain's CDR3 is CASSFNGRPGELFF. The DNA of the CDR3 is TGTGCCAGCAGTTTTAACGGGAGACCCGGGGAGCTGTTTTTT. This chain links TRBV27 with TRBJ2-2, with D perhaps matching TRBD2 (6 bases). The germline V gene has CDR1 MNHEY and CDR2 SMNVEV (reference sequence). This CDR3 has 14 amino acids. Deletions cut 3 bases from V and 6 bases from J, with 11 bases between.